This is a list of T cell receptor beta chains from one sample in a study of T cells after yellow fever vaccination. TCRdb re-called the 5' RACE reads through MiXCR, storing one row per CDR3 protein. The data hold around 350,000 distinct CDR3 sequences, with 6.2% observed a single time. This sample comprised PBMCs, obtained 5 days after the yellow fever booster vaccination. These TCRs come from a man aged 30 to 45 who received the YFV17D yellow fever vaccine. Each CDR3 is given with its conserved first and last residue. Fields, in order: D gene, J gene, V gene, clone size, CDR3 protein, CDR3 DNA. D genes are given only for firm matches. Rows may omit the clone size; those that give it use once, few, many or a size class.

TRBD2 | TRBJ2-7 | TRBV5-1 | many | CASSFGTSGTEQYF | TGCGCCAGCAGCTTTGGGACTAGCGGGACGGAGCAGTACTTC
TRBD2 | TRBJ2-5 | TRBV6-1 | NA | CASKVSGTETQYF | TGTGCCAGCAAAGTTAGCGGGACTGAGACCCAGTACTTC
NA | TRBJ2-7 | TRBV10-3 | many | CAISESGGLEQYF | TGTGCCATCAGTGAGTCTGGGGGTTTGGAGCAGTACTTC
TRBD1 | TRBJ1-5 | TRBV7-9 | few | CASSFVSGQVSNQPQHF | TGTGCCAGCAGCTTCGTTTCGGGACAGGTTAGCAATCAGCCCCAGCATTTT
NA | TRBJ1-1 | TRBV18 | NA | CASSPGRIGYTEAFF | TGTGCCAGCTCACCAGGGAGGATAGGGTACACTGAAGCTTTCTTT
NA | TRBJ1-5 | TRBV20-1 | once | CSAREGQINQPQHF | TGCAGTGCTAGAGAAGGACAGATCAATCAGCCCCAGCATTTT
NA | TRBJ2-7 | TRBV20-1 | NA | CSARAVGGAYEQYF | TGCAGTGCTAGAGCCGTCGGCGGGGCATACGAGCAGTACTTC
NA | TRBJ2-1 | TRBV7-9 | NA | CASSPGTRGDEQFF | TGTGCCAGCAGCCCGGGAACTAGAGGCGATGAGCAGTTCTTC
TRBD1 | TRBJ2-7 | TRBV29-1 | many | CSVASTGRGYEQYF | TGCAGCGTTGCCTCGACAGGGAGAGGCTACGAGCAGTACTTC
TRBD2 | TRBJ2-3 | TRBV5-4 | NA | CASSRTGGDTQYF | TGTGCCAGCAGCCGGACGGGGGGAGATACGCAGTATTTT
NA | TRBJ2-3 | TRBV29-1 | many | CSVGPGDTQYF | TGCAGCGTCGGACCGGGGGATACGCAGTATTTT
TRBD2 | TRBJ2-1 | TRBV12-3/TRBV12-4 | few | CASSFVTSGSNEQFF | TGTGCCAGCAGTTTCGTGACTAGCGGGAGCAATGAGCAGTTCTTC
TRBD2 | TRBJ2-3 | TRBV20-1 | few | CSARRTSPAGGTQYF | TGCAGTGCTCGCCGGACTAGTCCAGCGGGAGGAACGCAGTATTTT
NA | TRBJ2-2 | TRBV20-1 | few | CSARGHLPGELFF | TGCAGTGCTAGAGGTCACTTACCGGGGGAGCTGTTTTTT
NA | TRBJ2-5 | TRBV12-3/TRBV12-4 | many | CASSLHGVETQYF | TGTGCCAGCAGTTTACACGGGGTGGAGACCCAGTACTTC
TRBD1 | TRBJ2-3 | TRBV4-2 | NA | CASSHHGTGGTDTQYF | TGTGCCAGCAGCCACCACGGGACAGGGGGCACAGATACGCAGTATTTT
NA | TRBJ2-7 | TRBV18 | few | CASSPRASREGYEQYF | TGTGCCAGCTCACCACGGGCTTCCAGGGAAGGATACGAGCAGTACTTC
TRBD1 | TRBJ2-1 | TRBV27 | NA | CASSLPGTGLTEQFF | TGTGCCAGCAGTTTACCCGGGACAGGGCTAACTGAGCAGTTCTTC
NA | TRBJ2-7 | TRBV20-1 | NA | CSARGLGKRSYEQYF | TGCAGTGCTAGAGGGTTGGGTAAACGGTCCTACGAGCAGTACTTC
TRBD2 | TRBJ2-2 | TRBV30 | many | CAWSRLAGDSTGELFF | TGTGCCTGGAGTCGACTAGCGGGAGATAGCACCGGGGAGCTGTTTTTT
TRBD2 | TRBJ2-1 | TRBV10-2 | NA | CASSDGGGRTFSSYNEQFF | TGCGCCAGCAGTGACGGGGGGGGGCGGACTTTTAGCTCCTACAATGAGCAGTTCTTC
NA | TRBJ1-1 | TRBV5-1 | few | CASSLVGTEAFF | TGCGCCAGCAGCTTGGTGGGGACTGAAGCTTTCTTT
NA | TRBJ2-7 | TRBV29-1 | few | CSVEDRKQGNLYEQYF | TGCAGCGTTGAAGATCGAAAACAGGGAAATCTCTACGAGCAGTACTTC